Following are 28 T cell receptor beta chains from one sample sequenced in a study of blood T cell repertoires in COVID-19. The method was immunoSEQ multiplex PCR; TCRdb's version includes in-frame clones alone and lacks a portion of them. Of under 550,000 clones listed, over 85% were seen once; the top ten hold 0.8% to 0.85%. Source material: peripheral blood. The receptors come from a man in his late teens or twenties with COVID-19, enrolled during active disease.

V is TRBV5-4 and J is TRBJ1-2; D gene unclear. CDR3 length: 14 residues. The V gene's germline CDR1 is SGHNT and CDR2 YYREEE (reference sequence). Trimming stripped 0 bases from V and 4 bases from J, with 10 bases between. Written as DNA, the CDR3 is TGTGCCAGCAGCTTGGCGGTCGAATCCTATGGCTACACCTTC. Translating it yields CASSLAVESYGYTF. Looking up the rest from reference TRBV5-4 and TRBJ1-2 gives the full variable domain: ETGVTQSPTHLIKTRGQQVTLRCSSQSGHNTVSWYQQALGQGPQFIFQYYREEENGRGNFPPRFSGLQFPNYSSELNVNALELDDSALYLCASSLAVESYGYTFGSGTRLTVV.

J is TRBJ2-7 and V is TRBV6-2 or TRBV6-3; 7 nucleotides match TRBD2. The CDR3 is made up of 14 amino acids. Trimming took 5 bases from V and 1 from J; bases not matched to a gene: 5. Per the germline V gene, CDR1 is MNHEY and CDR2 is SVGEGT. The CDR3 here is CASSTFGGSYEQYF. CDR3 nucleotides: TGTGCCAGCAGTACCTTCGGGGGGTCCTACGAGCAGTACTTC.

The CDR3 sequence: CASSVSGELFF. In DNA form, the CDR3 reads TGTGCCAGCAGCGTCTCCGGGGAGCTGTTTTTT. The chain is built from TRBV3-1 (or the pseudogene TRBV3-2) and TRBJ2-2, with D hard to call. With 5 bases removed from V and 6 bases from J, the gap between germline ends came to 4 bases. This CDR3 contains 11 residues. Germline assignment: CDR1 LGHDT and CDR2 YNNKEL (reference sequence).

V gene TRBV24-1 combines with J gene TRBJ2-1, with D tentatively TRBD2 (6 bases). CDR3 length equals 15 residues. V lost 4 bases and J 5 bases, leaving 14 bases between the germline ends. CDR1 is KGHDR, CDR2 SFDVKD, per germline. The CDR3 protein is CATSDPGTGNNEQFF. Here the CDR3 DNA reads TGTGCCACCAGTGACCCCGGGACTGGAAACAATGAGCAGTTCTTC.

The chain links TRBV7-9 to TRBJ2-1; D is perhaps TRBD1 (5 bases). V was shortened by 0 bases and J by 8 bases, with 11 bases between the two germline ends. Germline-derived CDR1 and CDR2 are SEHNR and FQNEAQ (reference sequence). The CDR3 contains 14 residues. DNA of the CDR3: TGTGCCAGCAGCTTAGCCCGTGGGGCTGATGAGCAGTTCTTC. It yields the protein CASSLARGADEQFF.

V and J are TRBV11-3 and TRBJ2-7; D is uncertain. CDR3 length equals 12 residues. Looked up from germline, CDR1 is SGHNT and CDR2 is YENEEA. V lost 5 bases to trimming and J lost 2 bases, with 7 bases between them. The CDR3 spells CASSPSAYEQYF. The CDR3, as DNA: TGTGCCAGCAGCCCTAGTGCCTACGAGCAGTACTTC.

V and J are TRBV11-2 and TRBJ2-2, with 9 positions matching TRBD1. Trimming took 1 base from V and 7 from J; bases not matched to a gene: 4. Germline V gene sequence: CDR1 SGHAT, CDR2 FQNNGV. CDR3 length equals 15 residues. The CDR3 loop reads CASSLAGQGSGELFF. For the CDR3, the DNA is TGTGCCAGCAGCTTAGCCGGACAGGGGAGCGGGGAGCTGTTTTTT.

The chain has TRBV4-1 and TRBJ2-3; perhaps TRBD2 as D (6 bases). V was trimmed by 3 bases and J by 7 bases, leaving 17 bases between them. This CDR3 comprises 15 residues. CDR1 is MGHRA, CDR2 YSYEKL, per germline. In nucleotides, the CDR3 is TGCGCCAGCAGCCATGAGGGAGGTGTAAGAAATACGCAGTATTTT. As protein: CASSHEGGVRNTQYF.

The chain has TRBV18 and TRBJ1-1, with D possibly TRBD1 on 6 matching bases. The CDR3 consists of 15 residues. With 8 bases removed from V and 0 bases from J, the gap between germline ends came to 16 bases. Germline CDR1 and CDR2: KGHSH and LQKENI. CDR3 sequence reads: CASIIQGQVNTEAFF. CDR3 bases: TGTGCCAGCATAATACAGGGCCAAGTGAACACTGAAGCTTTCTTT.

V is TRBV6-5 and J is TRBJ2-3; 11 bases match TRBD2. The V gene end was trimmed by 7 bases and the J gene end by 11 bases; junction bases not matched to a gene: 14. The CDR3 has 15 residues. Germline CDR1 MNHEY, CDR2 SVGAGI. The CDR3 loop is CASNNLAGGRWGQYF. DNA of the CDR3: TGTGCCAGCAACAATCTAGCGGGGGGACGGTGGGGGCAGTATTTT.

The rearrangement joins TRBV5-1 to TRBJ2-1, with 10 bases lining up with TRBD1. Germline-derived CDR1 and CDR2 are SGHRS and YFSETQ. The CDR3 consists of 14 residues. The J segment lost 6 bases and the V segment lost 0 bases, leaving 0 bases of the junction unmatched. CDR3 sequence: CASSLGDRGNEQFF. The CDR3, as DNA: TGCGCCAGCAGCTTGGGGGACAGGGGCAATGAGCAGTTCTTC.

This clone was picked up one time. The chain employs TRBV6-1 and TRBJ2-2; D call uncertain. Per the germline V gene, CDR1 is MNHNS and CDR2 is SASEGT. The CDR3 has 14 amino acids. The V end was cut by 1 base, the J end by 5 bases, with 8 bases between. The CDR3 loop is CASSEVGRTGELFF. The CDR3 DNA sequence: TGTGCCAGCAGTGAAGTGGGCCGAACCGGGGAGCTGTTTTTT.

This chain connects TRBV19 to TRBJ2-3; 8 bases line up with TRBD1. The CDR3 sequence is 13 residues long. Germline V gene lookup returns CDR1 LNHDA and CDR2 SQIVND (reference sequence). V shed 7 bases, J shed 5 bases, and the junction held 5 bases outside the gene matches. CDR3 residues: CASTQGALDTQYF. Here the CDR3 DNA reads TGTGCCAGTACCCAGGGGGCATTAGATACGCAGTATTTT.

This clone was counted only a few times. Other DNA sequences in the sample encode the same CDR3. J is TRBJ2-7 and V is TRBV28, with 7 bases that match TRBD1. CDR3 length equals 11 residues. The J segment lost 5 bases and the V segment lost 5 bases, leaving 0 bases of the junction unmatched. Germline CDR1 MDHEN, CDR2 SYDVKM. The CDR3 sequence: CASSDRDEQYF. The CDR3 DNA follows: TGTGCCAGCAGTGACAGGGACGAGCAGTACTTC.

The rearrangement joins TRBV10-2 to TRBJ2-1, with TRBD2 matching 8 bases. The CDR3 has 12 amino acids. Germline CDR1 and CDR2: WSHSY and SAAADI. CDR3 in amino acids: CATNRGGNEQFF. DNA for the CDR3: TGCGCAACTAACCGGGGGGGGAATGAGCAGTTCTTC.

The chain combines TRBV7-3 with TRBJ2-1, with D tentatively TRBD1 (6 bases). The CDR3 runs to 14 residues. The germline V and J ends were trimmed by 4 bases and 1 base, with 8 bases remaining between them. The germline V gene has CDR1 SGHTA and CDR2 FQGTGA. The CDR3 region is CASSSTGSYNEQFF. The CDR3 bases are TGTGCCAGCAGCTCTACAGGGTCCTACAATGAGCAGTTCTTC.

The CDR3 loop is CASGLRTETSSGNTIYF. In nucleotides, the CDR3 is TGTGCTAGTGGTTTGAGGACAGAAACTAGCTCTGGAAACACCATATATTTT. The V call is TRBV12-5, the J call TRBJ1-3; maybe TRBD1 (6 bases). V dropped 2 bases and J dropped 0 bases, with 14 bases sitting between them. Germline V gene sequence: CDR1 LGHNT, CDR2 FRNRAP. The CDR3 is 17 amino acids.

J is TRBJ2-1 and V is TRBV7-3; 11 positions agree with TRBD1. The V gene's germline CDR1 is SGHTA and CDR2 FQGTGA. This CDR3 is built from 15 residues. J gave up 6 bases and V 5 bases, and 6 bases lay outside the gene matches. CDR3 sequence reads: CASSPGTGGFNEQFF. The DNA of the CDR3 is TGTGCCAGCAGCCCCGGGACAGGGGGTTTCAATGAGCAGTTCTTC.

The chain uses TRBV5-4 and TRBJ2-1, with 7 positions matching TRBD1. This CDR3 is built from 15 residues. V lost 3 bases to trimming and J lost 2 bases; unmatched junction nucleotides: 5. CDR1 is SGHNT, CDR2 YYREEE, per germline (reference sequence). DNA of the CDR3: TGTGCCAGCAGCTCGGCCGGGACAGCCTACAATGAGCAGTTCTTC. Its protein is CASSSAGTAYNEQFF.

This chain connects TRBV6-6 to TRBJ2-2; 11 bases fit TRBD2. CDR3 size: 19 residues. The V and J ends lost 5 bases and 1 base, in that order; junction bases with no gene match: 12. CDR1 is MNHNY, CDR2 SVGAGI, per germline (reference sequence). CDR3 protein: CASSHPRLAGGLNTGELFF. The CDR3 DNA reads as TGTGCCAGCAGTCATCCGAGGCTAGCGGGGGGCTTGAACACCGGGGAGCTGTTTTTT.

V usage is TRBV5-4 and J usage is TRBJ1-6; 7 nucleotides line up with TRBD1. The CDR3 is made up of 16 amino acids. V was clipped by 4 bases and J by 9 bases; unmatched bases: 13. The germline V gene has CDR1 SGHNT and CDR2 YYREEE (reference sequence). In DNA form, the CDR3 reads TGTGCCAGCAGCGCGGGACAGCTCCCATCTGGTTCACCCCTCCACTTT. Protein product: CASSAGQLPSGSPLHF.

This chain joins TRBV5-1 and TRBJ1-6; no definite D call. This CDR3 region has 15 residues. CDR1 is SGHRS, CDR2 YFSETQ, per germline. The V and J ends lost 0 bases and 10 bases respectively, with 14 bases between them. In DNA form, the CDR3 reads TGCGCCAGCAGCTTGGTGGCCGGGTCAAACTCACCCCTCCACTTT. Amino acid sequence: CASSLVAGSNSPLHF.

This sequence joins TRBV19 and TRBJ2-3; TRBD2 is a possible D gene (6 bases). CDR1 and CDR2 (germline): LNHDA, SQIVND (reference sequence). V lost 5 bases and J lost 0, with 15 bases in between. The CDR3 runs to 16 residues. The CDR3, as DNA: TGTGCCAGTAGTCGTAGCTCACGGGGGAGCACAGATACGCAGTATTTT. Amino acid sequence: CASSRSSRGSTDTQYF.

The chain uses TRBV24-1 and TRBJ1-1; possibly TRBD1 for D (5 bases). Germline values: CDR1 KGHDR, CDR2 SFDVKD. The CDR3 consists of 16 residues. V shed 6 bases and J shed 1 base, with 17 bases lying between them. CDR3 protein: CATSPIWTPGNTEAFF. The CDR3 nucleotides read TGTGCCACCAGTCCGATTTGGACACCGGGGAACACTGAAGCTTTCTTT.

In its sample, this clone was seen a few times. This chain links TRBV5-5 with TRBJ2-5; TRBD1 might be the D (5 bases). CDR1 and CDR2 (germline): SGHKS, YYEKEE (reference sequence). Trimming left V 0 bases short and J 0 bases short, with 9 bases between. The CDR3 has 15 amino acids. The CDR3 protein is CASSLGGKYQETQYF. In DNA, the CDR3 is TGTGCCAGCAGCTTGGGGGGCAAGTACCAAGAGACCCAGTACTTC.

CDR3 region: CASSQATGLGETQYF. The CDR3 DNA is TGCGCCAGCAGCCAAGCCACAGGGTTAGGCGAGACCCAGTACTTC. The chain employs TRBV4-1 and TRBJ2-5, with a possible D match to TRBD1 (6 bases). Trimming left V 1 base short and J 5 bases short, with 14 bases between. Germline lookup yields CDR1 MGHRA and CDR2 YSYEKL. The CDR3 covers 15 residues.

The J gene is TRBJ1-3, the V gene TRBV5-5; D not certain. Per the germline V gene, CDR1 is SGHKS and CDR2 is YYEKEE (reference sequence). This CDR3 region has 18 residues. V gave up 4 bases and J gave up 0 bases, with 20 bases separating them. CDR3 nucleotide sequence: TGTGCCAGCAGCCCGCTAGGATCCGAGGTCAGCTCTGGAAACACCATATATTTT. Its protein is CASSPLGSEVSSGNTIYF.

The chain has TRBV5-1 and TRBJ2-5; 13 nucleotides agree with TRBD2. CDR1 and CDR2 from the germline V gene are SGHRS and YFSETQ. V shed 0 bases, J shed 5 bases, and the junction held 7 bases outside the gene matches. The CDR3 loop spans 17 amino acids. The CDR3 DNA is TGCGCCAGCAGCTTGGGGACTAGCGGGAGATACTGGGAGACCCAGTACTTC. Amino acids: CASSLGTSGRYWETQYF.